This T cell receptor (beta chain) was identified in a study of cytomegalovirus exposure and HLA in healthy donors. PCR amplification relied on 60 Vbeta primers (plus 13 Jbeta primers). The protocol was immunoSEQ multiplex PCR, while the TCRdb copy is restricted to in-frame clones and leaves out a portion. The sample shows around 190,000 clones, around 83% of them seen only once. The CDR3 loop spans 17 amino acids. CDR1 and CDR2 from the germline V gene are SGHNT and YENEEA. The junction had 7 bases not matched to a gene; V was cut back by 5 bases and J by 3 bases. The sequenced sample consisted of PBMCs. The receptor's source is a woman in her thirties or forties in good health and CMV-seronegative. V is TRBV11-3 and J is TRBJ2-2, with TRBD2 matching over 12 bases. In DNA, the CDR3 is TGTGCCAGCAGCCCTGGACTAGCGGGACCCTACACCGGGGAGCTGTTTTTT. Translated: CASSPGLAGPYTGELFF.